This T cell receptor beta chain was retrieved from a study of T cell changes during pregnancy in multiple sclerosis. Sequenced by immunoSEQ multiplex PCR; TCRdb stores in-frame clones only, minus some. This table has around 36,000 clones, around 94% appearing once. Germline CDR1 is MGHRA and CDR2 is YSYEKL. The length of the CDR3 is 15 residues. After removal of 4 bases from V and 4 bases from J, the junction contained 7 bases not matched to a gene. The chain combines TRBV4-1 with TRBJ1-5, with 7 bases fitting TRBD1. This receptor was identified in a female donor with multiple sclerosis, enrolled in a pregnancy study. The sequenced sample was peripheral blood, obtained before pregnancy. The CDR3 sequence: CASSPGTVNNQPQHF. CDR3 coding DNA: TGCGCCAGCAGCCCCGGGACAGTAAATAATCAGCCCCAGCATTTT.